This T cell receptor (beta chain) was recorded in a study of cytotoxic CD8 clonotypes in ibrutinib-treated CLL (dated by TCRdb to the early 2020s). Some background on the complete study: In this cohort, approximately 15 patients were treatment-naive and about ten were relapsed/refractory, while roughly 17 had unmutated IGHV. Partial responses were observed in approximately 24 patients and complete responses in 2; after a median follow-up of roughly 72 months, remission was maintained in some 14 patients and progression was observed in 12. Samples at response were collected after a median of about 12 months of treatment, with a range of roughly 6 to 40 months. Samples averaged 255,043 productive templates and tens of thousands of productive rearrangements. Of the approximately 91 people in the trial, around 25 had longitudinal samples available. Cryopreserved peripheral blood mononuclear cells were obtained prior to treatment, at the time of response, and at either disease progression or sustained remission. All remission and progressive disease samples were collected while patients were still receiving ibrutinib. What the study reported, not specific to this receptor: Sustained-remission and progressing patients did not have matched sampling times, and lymph node repertoires were not examined. Public clonotypes were rare and either shrank or stayed stable during treatment, and the rise in clonality at ibrutinib response reflected expansion of private clonotypes. At baseline, clonality was higher than in age-matched healthy donors and showed a strong correlation with circulating CD8+ T-cell counts. Clonality increased at ibrutinib response, stayed stable in sustained remission, and fell back toward baseline at progression.

In regard to this clone: Its antigen is still unknown. Per-base qualities were not stored, and no clone one base away is much larger.

The sample's time point label, in plain terms: approximately 2 years on ibrutinib. For TCR beta library preparation, approximately 2 micrograms of genomic DNA were extracted from the cryopreserved PBMCs. Longitudinal blood samples from CLL patients on ibrutinib monotherapy underwent high-throughput TCR beta sequencing. The patients took part in an open-label, single-center phase 2 trial of ibrutinib monotherapy. The CDR3, from cysteine to phenylalanine, totals 14 residues. Only the CDR3 DNA stays, 42 bases, in frame from base 1. The junction shows trimming of 7 bases on V and 2 bases on J, plus 15 bases between the germline ends. Looking up the germline V gene yields CDR1 MNHNS and CDR2 SASEGT. On a MiSeq, deep resolution sequencing aimed for a depth between 1 in 1 million and 1 in 200,000 T cells, with each clonotype covered around 9.2x on average. The immunoSEQ hsTCRB Kit was used to generate TCR beta libraries. The study's processing was this. Data were analyzed with ImmunoSEQ Data Assistant and ImmunoSEQ Analyzer, with V, D and J genes assigned per IMGT definitions. Clonality, which ranges from 0 to 1, was calculated as one minus the normalized Shannon entropy of productive rearrangement frequencies. Only overrepresented clonotypes making up at least 0.05% of the repertoire of each patient were included in the public clonotype analysis. Approximately 13 age-matched healthy donor repertoires from immuneACCESS served as clonality controls. Here the immuneACCESS table is served through TCRdb, limited to in-frame sequences with V and J called. Missing clones are a known gap in these copies; in checked studies unresolved V genes cover under half, and the rest lacks a known reason. The V and J calls and clone size come from that table; D and trimming were worked out from the DNA. For this sample the table gives some 50,000 clones, of which more than 55% were detected only once. The leading ten clones occupy around 30% of the sample.

This TCR came from a human donor with chronic lymphocytic leukemia. The chain joins TRBV6-1 to TRBJ2-7; the D segment could be TRBD2, given 6 matching bases. Here the sequenced sample was PBMCs, taken after 24 months of ibrutinib treatment. The CDR3 region has the sequence CASNPAGLTYEQYF. The DNA reads as follows: TGTGCCAGCAATCCGGCGGGGTTAACCTACGAGCAGTACTTC.